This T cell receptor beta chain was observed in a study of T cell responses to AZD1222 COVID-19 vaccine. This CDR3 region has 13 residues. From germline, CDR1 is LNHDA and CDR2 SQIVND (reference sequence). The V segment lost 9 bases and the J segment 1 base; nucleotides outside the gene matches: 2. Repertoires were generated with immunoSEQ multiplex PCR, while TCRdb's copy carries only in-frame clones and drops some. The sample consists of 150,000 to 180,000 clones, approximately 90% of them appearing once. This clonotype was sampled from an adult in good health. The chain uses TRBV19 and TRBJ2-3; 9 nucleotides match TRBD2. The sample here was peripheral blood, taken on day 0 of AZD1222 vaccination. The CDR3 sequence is CASRLAGTDTQYF. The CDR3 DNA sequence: TGTGCCAGCAGACTAGCGGGCACAGATACGCAGTATTTT.